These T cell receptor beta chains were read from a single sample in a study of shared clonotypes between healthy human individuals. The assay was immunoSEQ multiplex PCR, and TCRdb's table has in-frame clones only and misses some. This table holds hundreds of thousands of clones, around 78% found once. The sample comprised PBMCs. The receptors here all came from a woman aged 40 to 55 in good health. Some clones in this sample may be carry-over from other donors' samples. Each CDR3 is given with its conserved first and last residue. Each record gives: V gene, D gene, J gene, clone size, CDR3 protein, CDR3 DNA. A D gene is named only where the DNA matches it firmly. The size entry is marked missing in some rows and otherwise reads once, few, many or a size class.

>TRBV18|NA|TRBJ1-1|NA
CASFPSGRGATEAFF
TGTGCCAGCTTTCCCTCGGGTAGGGGAGCGACTGAAGCTTTCTTT
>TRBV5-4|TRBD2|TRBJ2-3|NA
CASSAPGTSGRSTDTQYF
TGTGCCAGCAGCGCCCCCGGGACTAGCGGGAGAAGCACAGATACGCAGTATTTT
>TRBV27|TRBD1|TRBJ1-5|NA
CASSPLLRTGRDQPQHF
TGTGCCAGCAGTCCTCTCCTGCGGACAGGGCGGGATCAGCCCCAGCATTTT
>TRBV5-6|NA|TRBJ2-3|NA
CASTWDHRSDTQYF
TGTGCCAGCACCTGGGACCATCGGTCAGATACGCAGTATTTT
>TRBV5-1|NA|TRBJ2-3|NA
CASSISLRGDTQYF
TGCGCCAGCAGCATTAGTCTAAGGGGAGATACGCAGTATTTT
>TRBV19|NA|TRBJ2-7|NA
CASSSAYEQYF
TGTGCCAGTAGTTCGGCCTACGAGCAGTACTTC
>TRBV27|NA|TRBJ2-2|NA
CASSWGGGANTGELFF
TGTGCCAGCAGTTGGGGGGGCGGCGCAAACACCGGGGAGCTGTTTTTT
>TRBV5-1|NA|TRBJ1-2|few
CASSLSTSVYGYTF
TGCGCCAGCAGCTTGAGTACGTCCGTGTATGGCTACACCTTC
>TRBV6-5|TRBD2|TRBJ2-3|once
CASRRTSGRTDTQYF
TGTGCCAGCAGAAGGACTAGCGGGAGAACAGATACGCAGTATTTT
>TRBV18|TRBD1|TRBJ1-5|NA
CASSPTPGTVNQPQHF
TGTGCCAGCTCACCAACGCCCGGGACAGTCAACCAGCCCCAGCATTTT
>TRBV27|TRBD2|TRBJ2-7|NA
CASSFSGDLYEQYF
TGTGCCAGCAGTTTTAGCGGGGACCTCTACGAGCAGTACTTC
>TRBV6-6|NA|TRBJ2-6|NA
CASLAPGANVLTF
TGTGCCAGTCTCGCCCCCGGGGCCAACGTCCTGACTTTC
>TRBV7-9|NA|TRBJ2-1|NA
CASSVDYQGQFF
TGTGCCAGCAGCGTCGATTACCAAGGGCAGTTCTTC
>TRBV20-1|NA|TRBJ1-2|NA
CSARGGNGYTF
TGCAGTGCTAGGGGAGGGAATGGCTACACCTTC
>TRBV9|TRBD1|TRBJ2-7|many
CASSVGGGGEQYF
TGTGCCAGCAGCGTAGGAGGGGGCGGCGAGCAGTACTTC
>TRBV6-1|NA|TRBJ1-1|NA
CASSEDRDTEAFF
TGTGCCAGCAGTGAAGACAGGGACACTGAAGCTTTCTTT
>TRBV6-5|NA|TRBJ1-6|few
CASGRVNSPLHF
TGTGCCAGTGGCAGGGTGAATTCACCCCTCCACTTT
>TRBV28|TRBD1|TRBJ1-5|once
CASTRGGAYPQHF
TGTGCCAGCACCAGGGGGGGGGCTTACCCCCAGCATTTT
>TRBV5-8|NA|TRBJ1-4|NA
CASSLKGVREKLFF
TGTGCCAGCAGCTTGAAGGGGGTTCGGGAAAAACTGTTTTTT
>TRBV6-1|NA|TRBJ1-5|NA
CASSELAQPQHF
TGTGCCAGCAGTGAACTAGCTCAGCCCCAGCATTTT
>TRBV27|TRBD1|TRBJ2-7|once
CASSSAPGTGAATSPYEQYF
TGTGCCAGCAGTTCAGCCCCCGGGACAGGGGCCGCAACTTCTCCCTACGAGCAGTACTTC
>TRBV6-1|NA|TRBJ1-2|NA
CASRGGYRVHGYTF
TGTGCCAGCAGGGGGGGTTACAGGGTCCACGGCTACACCTTC
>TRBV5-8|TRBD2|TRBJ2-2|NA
CASSLGLAANTGELFF
TGTGCCAGCAGCCTGGGACTAGCGGCGAACACCGGGGAGCTGTTTTTT
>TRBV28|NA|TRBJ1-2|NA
CASSTGGNYGYTF
TGTGCCAGCAGTACCGGGGGAAACTATGGCTACACCTTC
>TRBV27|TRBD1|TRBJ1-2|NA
CASSWTGSNYGYTF
TGTGCCAGCAGCTGGACAGGATCTAACTATGGCTACACCTTC
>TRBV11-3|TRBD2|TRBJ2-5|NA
CASSLGLAPQETQYF
TGTGCCAGCAGCTTGGGACTAGCGCCCCAAGAGACCCAGTACTTC
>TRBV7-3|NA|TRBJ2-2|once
CASSKSIRDTGELFF
TGTGCCAGCAGCAAATCAATCAGGGACACCGGGGAGCTGTTTTTT
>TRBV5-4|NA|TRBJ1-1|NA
CASSLGQGRSLQAFF
TGTGCCAGCAGCTTGGGGCAGGGTAGGTCACTTCAAGCTTTCTTT
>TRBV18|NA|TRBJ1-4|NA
CASSPLVGSNEKLFF
TGTGCCAGCTCACCACTAGTCGGGAGTAATGAAAAACTGTTTTTT
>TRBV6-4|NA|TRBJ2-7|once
CASSGIRSRSYEQYF
TGTGCCAGCAGTGGCATCAGGAGTCGGTCCTACGAGCAGTACTTC
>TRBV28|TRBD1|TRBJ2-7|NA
CASRLDRDRSYEQYF
TGTGCCAGCAGACTCGACAGGGATCGCTCCTACGAGCAGTACTTC
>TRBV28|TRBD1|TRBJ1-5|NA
CASSPTGGYQPQHF
TGTGCCAGCAGCCCTACAGGGGGTTATCAGCCCCAGCATTTT
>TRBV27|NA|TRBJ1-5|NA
CASSLRQGNQPQHF
TGTGCCAGCAGTTTGAGACAGGGCAATCAGCCCCAGCATTTT
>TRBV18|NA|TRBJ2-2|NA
CASSPPGGLSGTGELFF
TGTGCCAGCTCACCGCCCGGAGGGCTTAGTGGAACCGGGGAGCTGTTTTTT
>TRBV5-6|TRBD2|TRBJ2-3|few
CASSLATSGRTDTQYF
TGTGCCAGCAGCTTGGCAACTAGCGGGAGGACAGATACGCAGTATTTT
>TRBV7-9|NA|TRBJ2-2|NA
CASSLSGRSGELFF
TGTGCCAGCAGCTTATCAGGGCGGTCCGGGGAGCTGTTTTTT
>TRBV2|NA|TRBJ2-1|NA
CASSPYERRRFF
TGTGCCAGCAGTCCATATGAGCGGAGACGGTTCTTC
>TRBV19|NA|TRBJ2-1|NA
CASSKGQINNEQFF
TGTGCCAGTAGTAAGGGGCAGATTAACAATGAGCAGTTCTTC
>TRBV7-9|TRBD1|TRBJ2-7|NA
CASSPGQGTFYEQYF
TGTGCCAGCAGCCCGGGACAGGGGACCTTCTACGAGCAGTACTTC
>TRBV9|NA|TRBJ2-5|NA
CASSPKRSESQETQYF
TGTGCCAGCAGCCCCAAACGATCGGAATCCCAAGAGACCCAGTACTTC
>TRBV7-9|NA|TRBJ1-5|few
CASSLNGVAQHF
TGTGCCAGCAGCTTGAATGGAGTGGCCCAGCATTTT
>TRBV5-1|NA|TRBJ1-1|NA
CASMKHDRNTEAFF
TGCGCCAGCATGAAGCACGACAGGAACACTGAAGCTTTCTTT
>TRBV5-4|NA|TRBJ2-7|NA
CASTGIDEQYF
TGTGCCAGCACAGGGATCGACGAGCAGTACTTC
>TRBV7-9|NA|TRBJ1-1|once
CASSFKSDTEAFF
TGTGCCAGCAGCTTTAAGTCTGACACTGAAGCTTTCTTT
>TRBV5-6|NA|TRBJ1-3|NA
CASSLSPGNTIYF
TGTGCCAGCAGCTTGAGTCCGGGAAACACCATATATTTT
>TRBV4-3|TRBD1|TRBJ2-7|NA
CASSQEGGIGEQYF
TGCGCCAGCAGCCAAGAAGGGGGCATAGGCGAGCAGTACTTC
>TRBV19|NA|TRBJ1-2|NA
CASSIDLATYGYTF
TGTGCCAGTAGTATAGATCTTGCAACCTATGGCTACACCTTC
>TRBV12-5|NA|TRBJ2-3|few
CASGWERPQYF
TGTGCTAGTGGTTGGGAGCGGCCGCAGTATTTT
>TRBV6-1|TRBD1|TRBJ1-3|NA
CASSEGGQGRNTIYF
TGTGCCAGCAGTGAGGGTGGACAGGGACGAAACACCATATATTTT
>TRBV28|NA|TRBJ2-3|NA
CASTSWVIGGESTDTQYF
TGTGCCAGCACCTCATGGGTGATAGGGGGAGAGAGCACAGATACGCAGTATTTT
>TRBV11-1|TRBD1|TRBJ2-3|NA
CASSRGQGDTDTQYF
TGTGCCAGCAGCCGGGGACAGGGAGACACAGATACGCAGTATTTT